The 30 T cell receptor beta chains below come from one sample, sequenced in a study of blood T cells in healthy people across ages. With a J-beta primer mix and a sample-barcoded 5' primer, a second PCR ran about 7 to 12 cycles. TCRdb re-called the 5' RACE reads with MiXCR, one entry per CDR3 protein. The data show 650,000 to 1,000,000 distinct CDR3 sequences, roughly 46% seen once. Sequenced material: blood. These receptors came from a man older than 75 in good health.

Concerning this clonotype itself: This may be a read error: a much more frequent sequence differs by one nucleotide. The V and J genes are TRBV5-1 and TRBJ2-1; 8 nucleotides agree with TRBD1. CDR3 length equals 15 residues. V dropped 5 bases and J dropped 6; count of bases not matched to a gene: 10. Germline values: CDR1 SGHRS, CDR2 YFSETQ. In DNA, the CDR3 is TGCGCCAGCAGACGAACGGACAGGGTGATCAATGAGCAGTTCTTC. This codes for CASRRTDRVINEQFF.

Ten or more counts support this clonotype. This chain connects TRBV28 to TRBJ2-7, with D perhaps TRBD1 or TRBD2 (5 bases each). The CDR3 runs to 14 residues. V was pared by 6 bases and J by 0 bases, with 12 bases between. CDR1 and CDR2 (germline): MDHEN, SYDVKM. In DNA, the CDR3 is TGTGCCAGCAGCCTCGGGACCAGCTCCTACGAGCAGTACTTC. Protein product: CASSLGTSSYEQYF.

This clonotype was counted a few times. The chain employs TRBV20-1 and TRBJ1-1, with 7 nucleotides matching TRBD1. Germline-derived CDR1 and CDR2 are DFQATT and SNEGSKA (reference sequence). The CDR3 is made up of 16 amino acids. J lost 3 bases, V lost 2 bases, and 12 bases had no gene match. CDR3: CSARHGQDGFDTEAFF. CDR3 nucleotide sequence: TGCAGTGCTAGACACGGACAGGATGGGTTCGACACTGAAGCTTTCTTT.

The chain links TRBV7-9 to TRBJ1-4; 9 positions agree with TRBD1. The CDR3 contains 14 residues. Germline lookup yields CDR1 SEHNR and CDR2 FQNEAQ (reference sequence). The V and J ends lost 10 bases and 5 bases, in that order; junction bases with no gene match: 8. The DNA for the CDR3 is TGTGCCAACAGTAAAGGACAGGGGAATGAAAAACTGTTTTTT. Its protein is CANSKGQGNEKLFF.

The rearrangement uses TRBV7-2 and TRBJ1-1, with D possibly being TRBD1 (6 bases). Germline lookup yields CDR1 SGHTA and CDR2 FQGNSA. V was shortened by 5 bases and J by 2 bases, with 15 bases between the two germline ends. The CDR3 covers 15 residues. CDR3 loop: CASSRSGQRNTEAFF. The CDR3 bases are TGTGCCAGCAGCCGAAGCGGACAGCGAAACACTGAAGCTTTCTTT.

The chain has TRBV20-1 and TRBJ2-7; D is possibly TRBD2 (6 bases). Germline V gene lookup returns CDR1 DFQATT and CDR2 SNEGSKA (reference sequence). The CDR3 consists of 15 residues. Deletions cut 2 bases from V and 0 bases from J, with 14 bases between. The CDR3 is CSARSPAGSSYEQYF. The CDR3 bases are TGCAGTGCTAGATCGCCCGCGGGGAGCTCCTACGAGCAGTACTTC.

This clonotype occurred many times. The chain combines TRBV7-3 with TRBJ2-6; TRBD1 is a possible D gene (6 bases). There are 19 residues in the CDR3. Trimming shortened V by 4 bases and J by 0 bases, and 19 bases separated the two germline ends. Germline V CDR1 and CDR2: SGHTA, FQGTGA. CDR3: CASSSSSWTDDSGANVLTF. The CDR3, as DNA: TGTGCCAGCAGCTCAAGTTCCTGGACAGACGACTCTGGGGCCAACGTCCTGACTTTC.

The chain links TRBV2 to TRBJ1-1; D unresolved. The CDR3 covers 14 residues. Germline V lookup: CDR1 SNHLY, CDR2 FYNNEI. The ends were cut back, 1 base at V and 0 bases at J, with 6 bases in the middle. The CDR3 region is CASSEVSVNTEAFF. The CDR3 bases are TGTGCCAGCAGTGAAGTCTCAGTGAACACTGAAGCTTTCTTT. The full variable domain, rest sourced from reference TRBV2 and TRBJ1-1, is EPEVTQTPSHQVTQMGQEVILRCVPISNHLYFYWYRQILGQKVEFLVSFYNNEISEKSEIFDDQFSVERPDGSNFTLKIRSTKLEDSAMYFCASSEVSVNTEAFFGQGTRLTVV.

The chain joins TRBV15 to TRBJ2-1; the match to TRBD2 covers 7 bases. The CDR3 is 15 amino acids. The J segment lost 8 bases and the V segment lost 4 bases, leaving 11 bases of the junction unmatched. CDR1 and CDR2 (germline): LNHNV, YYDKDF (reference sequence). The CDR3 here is CATSMGGSMIDEQFF. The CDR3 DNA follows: TGTGCCACCAGCATGGGCGGGAGTATGATAGATGAGCAGTTCTTC.

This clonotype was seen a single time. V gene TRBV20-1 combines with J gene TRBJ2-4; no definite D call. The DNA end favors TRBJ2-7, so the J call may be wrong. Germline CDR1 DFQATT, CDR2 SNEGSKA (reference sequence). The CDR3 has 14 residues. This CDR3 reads CSARIPPGGYEQYF. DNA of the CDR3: TGCAGTGCTAGAATCCCCCCGGGTGGGTACGAGCAGTACTTC.

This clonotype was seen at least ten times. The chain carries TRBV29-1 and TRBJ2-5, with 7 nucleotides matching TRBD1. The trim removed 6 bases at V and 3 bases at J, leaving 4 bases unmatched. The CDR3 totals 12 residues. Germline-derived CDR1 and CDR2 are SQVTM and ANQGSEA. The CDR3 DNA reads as TGCAGCGTCAATGACAGGGAAGAGACCCAGTACTTC. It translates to CSVNDREETQYF.

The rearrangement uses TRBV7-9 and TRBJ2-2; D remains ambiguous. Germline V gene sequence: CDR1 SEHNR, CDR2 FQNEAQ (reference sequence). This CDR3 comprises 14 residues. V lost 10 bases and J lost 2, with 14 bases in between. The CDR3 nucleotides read TGTGCCAACTCCGGACGGGTAAACACCGGGGAGCTGTTTTTT. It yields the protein CANSGRVNTGELFF.

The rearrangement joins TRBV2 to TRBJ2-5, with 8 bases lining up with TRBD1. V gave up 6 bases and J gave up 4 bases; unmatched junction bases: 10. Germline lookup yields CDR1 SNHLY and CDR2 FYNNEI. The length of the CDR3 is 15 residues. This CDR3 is CASRWTGPSPETQYF. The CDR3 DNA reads TGTGCCAGCAGATGGACAGGGCCCTCGCCAGAGACCCAGTACTTC. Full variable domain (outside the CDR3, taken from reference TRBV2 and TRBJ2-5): EPEVTQTPSHQVTQMGQEVILRCVPISNHLYFYWYRQILGQKVEFLVSFYNNEISEKSEIFDDQFSVERPDGSNFTLKIRSTKLEDSAMYFCASRWTGPSPETQYFGPGTRLLVL.

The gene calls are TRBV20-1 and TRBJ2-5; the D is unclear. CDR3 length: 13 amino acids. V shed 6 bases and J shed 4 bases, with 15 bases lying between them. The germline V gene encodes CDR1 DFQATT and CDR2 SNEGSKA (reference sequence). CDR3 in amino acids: CSAGVILGETQYF. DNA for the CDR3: TGCAGTGCAGGCGTGATTCTTGGAGAGACCCAGTACTTC.

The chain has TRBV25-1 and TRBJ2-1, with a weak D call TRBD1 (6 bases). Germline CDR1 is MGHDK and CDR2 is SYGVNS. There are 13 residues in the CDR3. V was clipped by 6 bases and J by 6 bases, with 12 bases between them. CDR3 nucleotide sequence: TGTGCCAGCAGGAAGACAGGACTCAATGAGCAGTTCTTC. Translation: CASRKTGLNEQFF.

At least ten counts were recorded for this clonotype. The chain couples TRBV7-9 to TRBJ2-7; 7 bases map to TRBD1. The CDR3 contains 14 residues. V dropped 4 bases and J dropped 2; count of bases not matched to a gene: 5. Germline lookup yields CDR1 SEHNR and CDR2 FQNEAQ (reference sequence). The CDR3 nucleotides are TGTGCCAGCAGCTACCCCGGGACAGCCTACGAGCAGTACTTC. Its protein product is CASSYPGTAYEQYF. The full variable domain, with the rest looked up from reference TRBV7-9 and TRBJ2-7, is DTGVSQNPRHKITKRGQNVTFRCDPISEHNRLYWYRQTLGQGPEFLTYFQNEAQLEKSRLLSDRFSAERPKGSFSTLEIQRTEQGDSAMYLCASSYPGTAYEQYFGPGTRLTVT.

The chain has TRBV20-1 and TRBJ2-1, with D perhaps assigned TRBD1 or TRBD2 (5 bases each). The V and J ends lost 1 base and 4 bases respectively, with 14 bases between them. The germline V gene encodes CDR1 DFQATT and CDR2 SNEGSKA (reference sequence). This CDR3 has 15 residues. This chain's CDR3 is CSARGGTDPYNEQFF. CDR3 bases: TGCAGTGCTAGAGGAGGGACCGATCCTTACAATGAGCAGTTCTTC.

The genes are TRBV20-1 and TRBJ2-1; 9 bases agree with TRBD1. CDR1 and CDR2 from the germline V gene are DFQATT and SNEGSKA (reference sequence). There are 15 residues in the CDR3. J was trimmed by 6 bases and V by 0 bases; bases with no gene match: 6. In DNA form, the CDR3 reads TGCAGTGCTAGAGACACAGGGGGCCAGCGCAATGAGCAGTTCTTC. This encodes CSARDTGGQRNEQFF.

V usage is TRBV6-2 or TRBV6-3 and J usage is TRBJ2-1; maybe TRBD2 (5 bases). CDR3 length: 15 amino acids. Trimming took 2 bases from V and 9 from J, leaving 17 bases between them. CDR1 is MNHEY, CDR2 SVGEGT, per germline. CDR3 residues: CASSYRDQLGREQFF. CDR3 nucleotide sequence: TGTGCCAGCAGTTACCGCGACCAACTAGGGCGTGAGCAGTTCTTC.

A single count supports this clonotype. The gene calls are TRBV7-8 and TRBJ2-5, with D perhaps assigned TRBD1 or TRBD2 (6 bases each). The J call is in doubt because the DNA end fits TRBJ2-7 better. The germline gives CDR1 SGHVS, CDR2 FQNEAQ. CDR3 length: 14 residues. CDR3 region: CASSLEVQGGEQYF. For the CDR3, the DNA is TGTGCCAGCAGCTTAGAGGTACAGGGAGGCGAGCAGTACTTC.

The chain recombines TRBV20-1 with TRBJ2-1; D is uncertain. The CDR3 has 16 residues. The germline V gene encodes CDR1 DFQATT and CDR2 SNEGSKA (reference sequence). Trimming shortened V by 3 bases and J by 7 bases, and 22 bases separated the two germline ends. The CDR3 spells CSARTFGGGGFNEQFF. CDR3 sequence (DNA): TGCAGTGCTAGGACCTTCGGCGGCGGCGGCTTTAATGAGCAGTTCTTC.

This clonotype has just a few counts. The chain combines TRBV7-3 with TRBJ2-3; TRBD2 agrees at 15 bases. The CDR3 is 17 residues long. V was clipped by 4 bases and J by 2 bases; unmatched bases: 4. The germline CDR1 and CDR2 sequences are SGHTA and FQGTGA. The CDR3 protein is CASSWGLAGGNTDTQYF. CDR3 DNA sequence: TGTGCCAGCAGCTGGGGACTAGCGGGAGGAAACACAGATACGCAGTATTTT.

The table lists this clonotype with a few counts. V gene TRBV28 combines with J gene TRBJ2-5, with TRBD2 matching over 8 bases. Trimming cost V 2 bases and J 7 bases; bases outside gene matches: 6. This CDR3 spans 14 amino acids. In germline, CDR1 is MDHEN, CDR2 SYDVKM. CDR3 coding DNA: TGTGCCAGCAGTTTAAGCGGGGGCGCGTTGACCCAGTACTTC. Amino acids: CASSLSGGALTQYF.

The CDR3 protein is CASSTLASTDTQYF. The CDR3 bases are TGTGCCAGCAGCACACTGGCTAGCACAGATACGCAGTATTTT. This chain joins TRBV27 and TRBJ2-3; D gene uncertain. In germline, CDR1 is MNHEY, CDR2 SMNVEV (reference sequence). The CDR3 spans 14 residues. V was cut by 6 bases and J by 0 bases, with 10 bases left in between.

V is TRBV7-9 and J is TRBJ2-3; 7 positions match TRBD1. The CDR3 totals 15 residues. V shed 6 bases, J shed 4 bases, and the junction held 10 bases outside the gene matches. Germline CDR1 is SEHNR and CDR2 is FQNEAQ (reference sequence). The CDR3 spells CASRPDRNPPDTQYF. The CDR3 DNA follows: TGTGCCAGCAGACCGGACAGGAACCCGCCAGATACGCAGTATTTT.

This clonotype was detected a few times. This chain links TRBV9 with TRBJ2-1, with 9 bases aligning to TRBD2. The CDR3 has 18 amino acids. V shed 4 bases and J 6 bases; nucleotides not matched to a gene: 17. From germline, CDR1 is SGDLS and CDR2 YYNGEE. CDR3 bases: TGTGCCAGCAGCCTCCGATCGCTAGCGGGACCCGGGGGCAATGAGCAGTTCTTC. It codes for CASSLRSLAGPGGNEQFF.

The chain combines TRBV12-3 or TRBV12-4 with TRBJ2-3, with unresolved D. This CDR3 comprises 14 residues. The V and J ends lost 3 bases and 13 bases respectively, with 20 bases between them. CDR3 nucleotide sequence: TGTGCCAGCAGTTTCACAGTGGGCACAGATGTGGAGTATTTT. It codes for CASSFTVGTDVEYF.

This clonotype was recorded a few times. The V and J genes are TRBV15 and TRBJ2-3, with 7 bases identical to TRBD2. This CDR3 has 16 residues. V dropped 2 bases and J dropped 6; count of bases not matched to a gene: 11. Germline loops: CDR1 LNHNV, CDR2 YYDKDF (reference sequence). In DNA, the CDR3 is TGTGCCACCAGCAGACCAACCGCGGGGGACTCGGATACGCAGTATTTT. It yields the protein CATSRPTAGDSDTQYF.

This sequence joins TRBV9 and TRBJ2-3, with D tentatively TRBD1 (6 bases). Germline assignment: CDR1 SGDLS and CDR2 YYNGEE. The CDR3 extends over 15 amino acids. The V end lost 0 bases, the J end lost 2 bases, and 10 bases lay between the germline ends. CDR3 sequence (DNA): TGTGCCAGCAGCGTAGAGGGACATGACACAGATACGCAGTATTTT. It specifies CASSVEGHDTDTQYF.

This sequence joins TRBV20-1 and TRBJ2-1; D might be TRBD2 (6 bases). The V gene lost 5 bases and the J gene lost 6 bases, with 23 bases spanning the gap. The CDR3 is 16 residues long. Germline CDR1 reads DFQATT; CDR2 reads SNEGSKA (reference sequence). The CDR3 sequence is CSAVGTRTKAANEQFF. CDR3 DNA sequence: TGCAGTGCTGTGGGGACCAGGACTAAGGCTGCCAATGAGCAGTTCTTC.